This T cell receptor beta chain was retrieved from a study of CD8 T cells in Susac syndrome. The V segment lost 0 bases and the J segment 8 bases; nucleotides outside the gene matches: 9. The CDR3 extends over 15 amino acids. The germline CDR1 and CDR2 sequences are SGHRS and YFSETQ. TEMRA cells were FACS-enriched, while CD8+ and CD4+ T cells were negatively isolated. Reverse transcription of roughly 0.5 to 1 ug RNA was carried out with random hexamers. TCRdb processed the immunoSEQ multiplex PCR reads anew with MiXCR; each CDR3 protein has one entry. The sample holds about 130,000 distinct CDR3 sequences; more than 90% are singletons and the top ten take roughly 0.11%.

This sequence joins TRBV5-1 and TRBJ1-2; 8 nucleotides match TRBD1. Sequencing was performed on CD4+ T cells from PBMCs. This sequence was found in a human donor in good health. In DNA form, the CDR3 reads TGCGCCAGCAGCTTGGAAGTAGCAGGGGGCTACGGCTACACCTTC. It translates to CASSLEVAGGYGYTF.